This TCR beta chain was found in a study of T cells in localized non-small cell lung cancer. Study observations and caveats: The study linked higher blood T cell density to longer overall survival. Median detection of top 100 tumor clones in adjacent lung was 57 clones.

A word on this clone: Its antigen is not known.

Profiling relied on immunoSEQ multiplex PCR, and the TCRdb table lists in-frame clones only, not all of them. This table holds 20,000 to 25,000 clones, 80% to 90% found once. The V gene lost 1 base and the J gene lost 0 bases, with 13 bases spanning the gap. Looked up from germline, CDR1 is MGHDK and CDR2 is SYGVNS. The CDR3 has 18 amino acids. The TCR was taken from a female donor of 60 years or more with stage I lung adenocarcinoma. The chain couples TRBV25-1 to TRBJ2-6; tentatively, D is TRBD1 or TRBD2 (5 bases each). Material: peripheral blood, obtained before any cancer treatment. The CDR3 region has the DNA TGTGCCAGCAGTGAATTCGGGACCACCTACTCTGGGGCCAACGTCCTGACTTTC. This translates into CASSEFGTTYSGANVLTF.